Sequencing of this T cell receptor beta chain was carried out in a study of PD-L1 blockade in urothelial cancer. Using immunoSEQ multiplex PCR, the repertoire was profiled, and TCRdb retains in-frame clones only, with some absent. The table has roughly 130,000 clones, about 81% seen once; the top ten hold roughly 2.9%. Time point given: pretreatment peripheral blood. The TCR comes from a man between 45 and 60 years old with urothelial cancer. Sequences were derived from PBMCs, sampled around atezolizumab (anti-PD-L1) treatment.

CDR3 coding DNA: TGTGCCAGCAGCCCCTACTCCCACGGGGAGCTGTTTTTT. This translates into CASSPYSHGELFF. V and J are TRBV14 and TRBJ2-2; D not certain. The V end lost 4 bases, the J end lost 7 bases, and 10 bases lay between the germline ends. CDR3 size: 13 residues. The V gene's germline CDR1 is SGHDN and CDR2 FVKESK.